This TCR beta chain was identified in a study of blood T cell repertoires in COVID-19. This clone was seen a handful of times. Per the study methods: Amplified reference gene primers provided the basis for estimating nucleated cell counts. The assay was immunoSEQ multiplex PCR, and TCRdb's table has in-frame clones only and misses some. V and J calls plus clone size are reproduced from that table; the DNA served to infer D and trimming. The repertoire holds around 200,000 clones, with around 79% as singletons. The ends were cut back, 4 bases at V and 2 bases at J, with 10 bases in the middle. The CDR3 runs to 13 residues. Germline V gene lookup returns CDR1 SQVTM and CDR2 ANQGSEA.

The clonotype comes from a man in his fifties or sixties who had recovered from COVID-19. This chain links TRBV29-1 with TRBJ2-3; D unresolved. The sample consisted of peripheral blood. Written as DNA, the CDR3 is TGCAGCGTTGTGCGAAGAAACACAGATACGCAGTATTTT. This translates into CSVVRRNTDTQYF.